This T cell receptor (beta chain) was identified during a study of blood T cell repertoires in COVID-19 (dated by TCRdb to about 2020). About the investigation overall: Collaborator samples came from the United States, Italy and Spain and covered acute and convalescent phases of COVID-19. Subjects who had been exposed to COVID-19, were actively infected with it, or had recovered from it provided the deeply sampled blood TCRbeta repertoires that made up the dataset. Where available, HLA class I and class II types were obtained from metadata supplied by the sample provider rather than from assay-based typing. The sample metadata nearly always contained a de-identified subject ID, COVID-19 status, age in years and sex. A freely available public database, intended as a resource for researchers studying the immune response to SARS-CoV-2, is where the repertoires were released. The samples were drawn from two sources: the first 160 participants of the ongoing ImmuneRACE study, and 1,200 or so subjects contributed by 6 global collaborators. The prospective study material was composed of cDNA or gDNA derived from T cells, B-cell-depleted T cells, or PBMCs.

Remarks on this clone: Its target antigen remains unknown. Base qualities are not provided; no much larger clone lies one nucleotide away.

Via the germline V gene, CDR1 is MDHEN and CDR2 SYDVKM. The CDR3 starts with the cysteine, ends with the phenylalanine, and has 16 residues. Left in the record is the CDR3 DNA by itself, 48 bases read in frame from the first base. The junction carries 20 bases between V and J, which are trimmed by 6 bases and 3 bases respectively. The collaborating institutions used their own protocols to collect whole blood in K2EDTA tubes. Collaborator samples were shipped for TCRbeta analysis as frozen whole blood, isolated PBMCs, or DNA extracted from either sample type. Results and caveats for the whole study, not just this receptor: Clinical and demographic metadata were provided uncurated, with the amount varying by source and participant.

The immunoSEQ Assay, a bias-controlled multiplex PCR, was used to amplify TCRbeta CDR3 regions from genomic DNA. Per the authors' processing: Nucleated cell counts per sample were estimated from amplification of reference gene primers within the assay. To quantify the absolute abundance of each unique TCRbeta CDR3 rearrangement, sequence reads were collapsed and filtered. For each sample, productive Simpson clonality was calculated as the square root of Simpson's diversity index over productive rearrangements. TCRdb holds this immuneACCESS table with in-frame rearrangements only. Some clones are missing; in checked studies, unresolved V genes explain under half, and the rest has no known cause. V, J and clone size derive from that table, while D and trimming were established from the DNA sequence. This sample has 150,000 to 200,000 clones in its table, and 65% to 85% of those were observed once. The ten top clones hold 5.2% of the sample.

This sequence uses TRBV28 and TRBJ1-2, with the D segment identity uncertain. The TCR was taken from a woman aged 25 to 39 with acute or convalescent COVID-19. Sequencing was performed on peripheral blood. DNA sequence: TGTGCCAGCAGCCCGCACGACATAGGGAGAGACTATGGCTACACCTTC. The encoded protein is CASSPHDIGRDYGYTF.